The rows below give T cell receptor beta chains drawn from one sample of a study of cytomegalovirus exposure and HLA in healthy donors. The data were produced by immunoSEQ multiplex PCR, yet TCRdb's version contains in-frame clones alone and is incomplete. The table shows about 120,000 clones, with about 91% occurring only once. The sample comprised PBMCs. These receptors came from a man younger than 30 in good health and CMV-seronegative. The CDR3 runs from the conserved cysteine through the conserved F or W. Fields, in order: D gene, clone size, J gene, V gene, CDR3 DNA, CDR3 protein. A D gene is named only where the DNA matches it firmly. Some rows mark clone size as missing; the rest say once, few, many or name a class of expanded clone.

.,.,TRBJ2-3,TRBV27,TGTGCCAGCAGTTCCCCCGGCAGGGGAGGGACAGATACGCAGTATTTT,CASSSPGRGGTDTQYF
TRBD2,.,TRBJ2-2,TRBV27,TGTGCAGCGGGAGGGCCGAACACCGGGGAGCTGTTTTTT,CAAGGPNTGELFF
TRBD2,.,TRBJ2-7,TRBV25-1,TGTGCCAGCACCGATGCGGGAGCCGGTTCCTACGAGCAGTACTTC,CASTDAGAGSYEQYF
TRBD1,.,TRBJ2-7,TRBV29-1,TGCAGCGTTGTCGCGACAGGGACCCACGAGCAGTACTTC,CSVVATGTHEQYF
.,.,TRBJ2-3,TRBV5-1,TGCGCCAGCAGCTTTTCGGGGGGCCGCACAGATACGCAGTATTTT,CASSFSGGRTDTQYF
.,.,TRBJ1-1,TRBV4-1,TGCGCCAGCAGCCAAGAAACCCCGGGATGGGACACTGAAGCTTTCTTT,CASSQETPGWDTEAFF
.,.,TRBJ2-1,TRBV6-1,TGTGCCAGCAGTGAAGAGGGAGACTACAATGAGCAGTTCTTC,CASSEEGDYNEQFF
.,.,TRBJ1-6,TRBV27,TGTGCCAGTACACAGGGAATTGGTTCACCCCTCCACTTT,CASTQGIGSPLHF
.,few,TRBJ2-1,TRBV30,TGTGCCTGGAGTATTATTAGCGGTGCACGCAATGAGCAGTTCTTC,CAWSIISGARNEQFF
.,few,TRBJ1-4,TRBV28,TGTGCCAGCAAGGGATCGGGGGGCTACACTAATGAAAAACTGTTTTTT,CASKGSGGYTNEKLFF
TRBD1,.,TRBJ2-1,TRBV7-6,TGTGCCAGCACCCCGTTGGGACAGGGGTTCCATGAGCAGTTCTTC,CASTPLGQGFHEQFF
.,.,TRBJ2-7,TRBV19,TGTGCCAGTAGTATCCGAGGCCACGAGCAGTACTTC,CASSIRGHEQYF
TRBD1,few,TRBJ2-7,TRBV6-5,TGTGCCAGCAGAATCCGGGACAGGGCCTACGAGCAGTACTTC,CASRIRDRAYEQYF
.,.,TRBJ1-2,TRBV7-8,TGTGCCAGCAGCTTAGTTTTCTCAGGGACAAGTTCTCACTATGGCTACACCTTC,CASSLVFSGTSSHYGYTF
TRBD2,.,TRBJ2-3,TRBV27,TGTGCCAGCAGTCCTCACCCTCTAGCGGGGCCTAGCACAGATACGCAGTATTTT,CASSPHPLAGPSTDTQYF
.,.,TRBJ2-6,TRBV19,TGTGCCAGTTCCCAATTACAGGGCAGGAGCTCTGGGGCCAACGTCCTGACTTTC,CASSQLQGRSSGANVLTF
.,.,TRBJ2-1,TRBV6-5,TGTGCCAGCAGCAGCGCGAGTCTCCATGAGCAGTTCTTC,CASSSASLHEQFF
.,.,TRBJ2-7,TRBV20-1,TGCAGTGCTAGAGAAACTTCCGAGCAGTACTTC,CSARETSEQYF
.,.,TRBJ2-2,TRBV27,TGTGCCAGCAGTCTTCGTAAATACAGGGACACCGGGGAGCTGTTTTTT,CASSLRKYRDTGELFF
TRBD1,few,TRBJ1-1,TRBV7-6,TGTGCCAGCAGCCCGGGACAGGGTATTGAAGCTTTCTTT,CASSPGQGIEAFF
.,.,TRBJ1-1,TRBV28,TGTGCCTACGGTCTTCGTGGAGCTTTCTTT,CAYGLRGAFF
.,.,TRBJ2-1,TRBV5-6,TGTGCCAGCAGCTTAGGACTCTCGCAGAATGAGCAGTTCTTC,CASSLGLSQNEQFF
TRBD1,.,TRBJ1-1,TRBV5-1,TGCGCCAGCAGCGCGGTGGGACAGGGGAACACTGAAGCTTTCTTT,CASSAVGQGNTEAFF
.,.,TRBJ2-7,TRBV10-1,TGCGCCAGCAGTGAGGGGGCCGGAGCCTACGAGCAGTACTTC,CASSEGAGAYEQYF
.,.,TRBJ2-2,TRBV11-2,TGTGCCAGCAGCTCCGCCCGGCTCCTTCCAGCGGGGGAGCTGTTTTTT,CASSSARLLPAGELFF
TRBD1,.,TRBJ1-1,TRBV9,TGTGCCAGCAGCGTAGAACAGGGGGCTGAAGCTTTCTTT,CASSVEQGAEAFF
.,.,TRBJ1-2,TRBV28,TGTGCCAGCAGTTTATGGGGGCGCCCCGGGGGCTACACCTTC,CASSLWGRPGGYTF